A single sample gave rise to the 3 T cell receptor beta chains below, sequenced in a study of Graves' ophthalmopathy and Graves' hyperthyroidism. Amplification from RNA transcripts yielded the TCR beta CDR3 regions. RT-PCR was first run with HTBI primers, then multiplex PCR in a second round. Using its own MiXCR run on the multiplex PCR reads, TCRdb lists one record per CDR3 protein. The sample has a few hundred thousand distinct CDR3 sequences, 15% seen once; the top ten hold approximately 7%. Sequencing was carried out using peripheral blood. These receptor sequences come from a woman younger than 30 with stable Graves' hyperthyroidism.

The sample holds a few counts of this clonotype. This sequence joins TRBV20-1 and TRBJ2-2, with D uncertain. This CDR3 contains 17 residues. With 1 base removed from V and 3 bases from J, the gap between germline ends came to 18 bases. The germline V gene has CDR1 DFQATT and CDR2 SNEGSKA (reference sequence). The CDR3 spells CSARARLSPAYTGELFF. Here the CDR3 DNA reads TGCAGTGCTAGAGCGAGACTGAGCCCCGCGTACACCGGGGAGCTGTTTTTT.

This clonotype was found many times. The chain uses TRBV12-3 or TRBV12-4 and TRBJ2-4; 9 bases are a match to TRBD2. V lost 5 bases, J lost 1 base, and 6 bases stayed unmatched. The CDR3 is made up of 16 amino acids. CDR3 residues: CASSLGTSRAKNIQYF. In DNA form, the CDR3 reads TGTGCCAGCAGTCTCGGGACTAGCAGGGCCAAAAACATTCAGTACTTC.

This clonotype came up many times. The rearrangement joins TRBV29-1 to TRBJ2-7; D may be TRBD1 or TRBD2 (5 bases each). The CDR3 loop spans 15 amino acids. V was shortened by 6 bases and J by 1 base, with 19 bases between the two germline ends. Germline loops: CDR1 SQVTM, CDR2 ANQGSEA. Here the CDR3 reads CSVKWGGGASYEQYF. CDR3 DNA: TGCAGCGTCAAGTGGGGCGGAGGAGCTTCCTACGAGCAGTACTTC.